The clone carrying this TCR beta chain was observed a few times. Its antigen is unidentified. The germline CDR1 and CDR2 sequences are DFQATT and SNEGSKA (reference sequence). V was clipped by 3 bases and J by 9 bases, with 12 bases between them. The CDR3 runs 12 residues. With constant-segment primers, 5'RACE yielded cDNA libraries of TCR alpha and TCR beta that carried sample barcodes and UMIs. TCRdb reanalysed the 5' RACE reads using MiXCR and keeps one entry per CDR3 protein. The profile covers roughly 250,000 distinct CDR3 sequences, with about 15% appearing a single time and about 4% taken by the ten largest. This sample is part of a study of T-cell memory formation after mild COVID-19. Looking at the study overall: The two donors had largely donor-specific TCR clusters. Study-level findings and limits: Second-wave clones with a day 37 peak had unconfirmed SARS-CoV-2 specificity. There was a balanced CD4/CD8 profile in clones contracting day 15 to 85, and later expanders leaned CD4+.

Sequencing used PBMCs or a T cell subset sorted from them (not recorded which). The sequence was collected from a man aged 18 to 30 who had mild COVID-19 (a few samples of this study predate the infection). Cell type and time point are not known. This chain joins TRBV20-1 and TRBJ1-5; D is perhaps TRBD1 (6 bases). CDR3 in DNA: TGCAGTGCTAGGGACAGATTGGGGCCCCAGCATTTT. This translates into CSARDRLGPQHF.